This T cell receptor (beta chain) is drawn from a study of T cells in Graves' hyperthyroidism and ophthalmopathy. J gave up 5 bases and V 8 bases, and 14 bases lay outside the gene matches. This CDR3 contains 15 residues. The V gene's germline CDR1 is LNHDA and CDR2 SQIVND (reference sequence). Using RNA transcripts as the source, TCR beta CDR3 regions were amplified. Using the HTBI primer set, a first-round RT-PCR was run on the TCR CDR3. Via MiXCR, TCRdb re-called the multiplex PCR reads, giving one row per CDR3 protein. The data show fewer than 250,000 distinct CDR3 sequences, around 25% seen once. Inclusion characteristics of ophthalmopathy patients comprised a Clinical Activity Score of at least 3, a NOSPECS grade of at least 4, and duration under 3 months.

This chain joins TRBV19 and TRBJ1-2, with TRBD1 matching 7 bases. The TCR sequence derives from a woman aged 40 to 50 with Graves' ophthalmopathy. Sample: blood. CDR3 DNA sequence: TGTGCCAGTCATACAGGGGAAGGTCGAGGATATGGCTACACCTTC. Amino acids: CASHTGEGRGYGYTF. The full variable domain, completed using reference TRBV19 and TRBJ1-2, is DGGITQSPKYLFRKEGQNVTLSCEQNLNHDAMYWYRQDPGQGLRLIYYSQIVNDFQKGDIAEGYSVSREKKESFPLTVTSAQKNPTAFYLCASHTGEGRGYGYTFGSGTRLTVV.